This passage covers 5 T cell receptor beta chains from one sample sequenced in a study of blood T cell repertoires in COVID-19. Repertoires were generated with immunoSEQ multiplex PCR, while TCRdb's copy carries only in-frame clones and drops some. This sample carries hundreds of thousands of clones, 85% to 90% of them seen once, and the ten largest clones take roughly 2%. The sample taken for sequencing was PBMCs or T cells enriched from blood (not recorded which). These receptors all come from a woman aged 55-69 years in a cohort exposed to, infected with or recovered from COVID-19 (not recorded which).

V gene TRBV5-4 combines with J gene TRBJ2-2; 7 positions agree with TRBD2. The V gene's germline CDR1 is SGHNT and CDR2 YYREEE (reference sequence). The CDR3 is 16 amino acids. V trimming: 3 bases; J trimming: 0 bases; junction bases outside the gene matches: 5. CDR3 in amino acids: CASSWGSGTNTGELFF. CDR3 bases: TGTGCCAGCAGCTGGGGAAGCGGGACGAACACCGGGGAGCTGTTTTTT. Full variable domain (remainder filled in from reference TRBV5-4 and TRBJ2-2): ETGVTQSPTHLIKTRGQQVTLRCSSQSGHNTVSWYQQALGQGPQFIFQYYREEENGRGNFPPRFSGLQFPNYSSELNVNALELDDSALYLCASSWGSGTNTGELFFGEGSRLTVL.

This chain connects TRBV7-9 to TRBJ1-1; 8 bases align to TRBD1. CDR1 and CDR2 from the germline V gene are SEHNR and FQNEAQ (reference sequence). Trimming cost V 1 base and J 0 bases; bases outside gene matches: 13. CDR3 length equals 19 residues. The CDR3 sequence: CASSLGYRRQGTMNTEAFF. For the CDR3, the DNA is TGTGCCAGCAGCTTAGGGTACCGCAGACAGGGGACCATGAACACTGAAGCTTTCTTT.

This chain connects TRBV6-5 to TRBJ2-1; the match to TRBD2 covers 11 bases. The germline gives CDR1 MNHEY, CDR2 SVGAGI. The CDR3 covers 15 residues. V dropped 6 bases and J dropped 9; count of bases not matched to a gene: 10. CDR3 DNA sequence: TGTGCCAGCAGCCTTAGCGGGAGGGCCCAAAGTGAGCAGTTCTTC. It encodes CASSLSGRAQSEQFF.

This clone came up once. The chain is built from TRBV6-5 and TRBJ1-5; tentative D call: TRBD1 (6 bases). The V end was cut by 6 bases, the J end by 0 bases, with 12 bases between. The CDR3 has 15 residues. Germline CDR1 MNHEY, CDR2 SVGAGI. CDR3 sequence: CASSPGTLSNQPQHF. CDR3 DNA sequence: TGTGCCAGCAGCCCAGGGACACTTAGCAATCAGCCCCAGCATTTT.

The table lists this clone with a count of one. This sequence joins TRBV20-1 and TRBJ2-7, with D tentatively TRBD2 (5 bases). Germline CDR1 reads DFQATT; CDR2 reads SNEGSKA (reference sequence). The CDR3 has 10 residues. V was clipped by 6 bases and J by 7 bases, with 10 bases between them. The CDR3 loop reads CSAGSGEQYF. Written as DNA, the CDR3 is TGCAGTGCGGGCTCGGGGGAGCAGTACTTC.